Reported below is one TCR beta chain. Its target is unknown. This specimen belongs to a study of T cell responses to AZD1222 COVID-19 vaccine. Study overall: Researchers grouped second doses given at about 4 or about 12 weeks into one pool.

General observations from the study: Donors were chiefly white British, with a greater number of females, and clonal diversity was perhaps underestimated. Spike was spanned by vaccine-associated CD4 TCRs, with dominance at 160-218 and 743-854. Unmutated regions of variants are reportedly targeted by nearly half of spike-specific TCRs.

Germline-derived CDR1 and CDR2 are LNHDA and SQIVND (reference sequence). V lost 9 bases and J lost 3; bases outside the gene matches: 20. The CDR3 has 18 residues. TCRdb's copy holds only in-frame clones and misses some; the assay was immunoSEQ multiplex PCR. The data show approximately 110,000 clones, roughly 90% seen once. The sample here was peripheral blood, taken on day 0 of AZD1222 vaccination. The genes are TRBV19 and TRBJ1-5, with 7 bases identical to TRBD1. This TCR derives from an adult in good health. The DNA of the CDR3 is TGTGCCAGCCGAATGAATTGGGGGACAGCAGACTCCAATCAGCCCCAGCATTTT. The encoded protein is CASRMNWGTADSNQPQHF.